The source of this T cell receptor beta chain is a study of cytomegalovirus exposure and HLA in healthy donors (dated by TCRdb to the late 2010s). As for the study more broadly: In an earlier analysis of several hundred of the donors, 250 to 300 Gb of sequence data and roughly 100 million unique TCR beta sequences from roughly 180 million T cells were reported. A later analysis re-analyzed previously published TCR beta repertoires from several hundred donors and added high-resolution HLA genotyping to study TCR occurrence patterns. High-throughput TCR immunosequencing, statistical association of individual TCRs with disease status, and machine learning were combined to predict cytomegalovirus infection status. Across about 370 genotyped donors of the cohort, an average of approximately 240,000 unique TCR beta nucleotide sequences per donor were sequenced, and around 19% of those sequences were non-productive. An early release that covered roughly 600 HLA-typed donors contained around 300 gigabases of sequencing data and 70 million to 100 million unique TCR sequences. The study aimed to test whether signatures of past pathogen exposure could be identified by cataloging public T cell receptors. Typing coverage varied by locus: roughly 620-640 donors for A, B, C, DRB1 and DQB1; roughly 520 for DQA1; about 570 for DPA1; approximately 490 for DPB1. Every discovery cohort repertoire had been produced on one sequencing platform. Genome-wide SNP genotypes for about 60% of the roughly 670 donors were used in a later genetic analysis, which treated that subset as a discovery cohort. Four to six DR-DQ haplotypes were handled as single units for association and clustering, since linkage in the cohort was strong. Of the roughly 400 genotyped donors, 70% to 90% were placed in the genetic ancestry cluster associated with self-reported Caucasian donors. An earlier analysis of fewer than 700 of the donors applied high-throughput TCR beta sequencing to assess whether each TCR beta V gene segment acted as functional or pseudogenic. The T cell repertoires of 666 subjects were profiled by immunosequencing and related to cytomegalovirus serostatus. A separate validation cohort of 100 to 150 different subjects was used in addition to the 666-subject first cohort. Rather than using new phenotypic data, the later analysis identified candidate immune exposures from TCR beta sequences and from how often those sequences occurred across donors. Donor age, sex, ethnicity and CMV serostatus were compiled together with the repertoire data. Both class I and class II loci were covered by HLA typing, at four-digit resolution. Beyond this particular receptor, the publication reports: The authors suggested that the approach could potentially be extended to other disease states and immunological phenotypes. When HLA alleles, especially DR and DQ, strongly co-occurred, TCR associations were difficult to assign to individual alleles. Several of the top co-occurrence clusters appeared to be linked to parvovirus B19, influenza, CMV and Epstein-Barr virus, according to a later analysis. V-gene and J-gene trimming of TCR beta chains was associated with a missense DCLRE1C variant in a later genetic analysis, and the association was replicated in an independent cohort. In a later analysis, HLA-associated TCR beta chains showed more clonal expansion and lower generation probabilities than non-associated chains that were equally common. The classifier was reported to diagnose cytomegalovirus status with high specificity and sensitivity in both the original and validation cohorts. Correlated functional status among segregating V segments might reflect linkage disequilibrium, but an unknown experimental factor could not be ruled out. The presence/absence analyses assumed that sequencing depth was roughly uniform across donors, and that assumption may not be true. A later analysis associated roughly 17,000 TCR beta sequences with specific HLA alleles at a false discovery rate of 0.05. This cohort had only TCR beta chains sequenced, and the lack of alpha or paired-chain data limited which features could be detected. Some IMGT-functional V segments, including TRBV6-2 and TRBV6-3, could not be told apart with the 87-base-pair reads, so those segments were excluded. In a later analysis, most CMV-associated TCR beta chains were found to appear HLA-restricted, with HLA associations seemingly driven largely by CMV exposure. For the cohort, immune exposure information was limited to CMV serostatus. Because HLA typing was missing for some donors at each locus, association tests included only the typed subset. The study gave a list of under 200 TCR beta chains associated with cytomegalovirus. In an earlier analysis of roughly 500 of the donors, most TCR beta V segments appeared in productive rearrangements about 87% or about 30% of the time, broadly matching IMGT annotations. Because counts were too low, about 15 rarely observed V segments, including chromosome 9 orphons, were left out of the earlier analysis of about 620 of the donors. While some public TCRs were present in many individuals, most TCR sequences turned up only very rarely across donors. In vitro tests confirmed that a few of the cytomegalovirus-associated TCR beta chains recognize cytomegalovirus antigens. In a later analysis, the rate of TCR association differed among HLA loci, with DRB1 alleles having the most associated TCRs and HLA-C alleles having the fewest. According to a later genetic analysis, donors in an Asian-associated ancestry cluster had fewer N-insertions in productive TCRs than the approximately 650-donor mean. A further reported finding was that TCR beta sequences accurately predicted the HLA-A and HLA-B alleles for most subjects in the first cohort. A cluster of highly shared sequence variants was judged likely to be a technical artifact of the sequencing pipeline.

Library prep was done by the immunoSEQ multiplex PCR assay. For the multiplex PCR, a mixture combining 60 forward primers for TCR Vbeta segments and 13 reverse primers for TCR Jbeta segments was used. The CDR3 region of rearranged TCR beta genes was amplified from genomic DNA with a multiplex PCR assay. The Illumina HiSeq System was used to sequence the amplified TCR beta libraries as 87-base-pair reads. Concerning the study's data processing: A later analysis tallied 70 million to 100 million unique TCR beta chains across the approximately 670 repertoires, and approximately 12 million of those chains were shared by two or more donors. To remove PCR and sequencing errors, raw reads were error-corrected and collapsed into unique sequences using a nearest-neighbor algorithm that merged closely related sequences. To assign V, D and J gene segments, CDR3 sequences were aligned to IMGT reference sequences. For a sequence to be retained, a match of at least six nucleotides was required to both a V gene segment and a J gene segment. Rearrangements were classified as productive when the CDR3 lacked stop codons and remained in frame with V and J, and all other rearrangements were classified as non-productive. Following IMGT convention, CDR3 was defined as the stretch from the second conserved V-encoded cysteine up to the conserved J-encoded phenylalanine. Sequences without an unambiguous match to a single V gene segment were excluded from the earlier analysis of 450 to 750 of the donors. In an earlier analysis of approximately 550 of the donors, V segments were called functional above 56.7% productive rearrangements and were called segregating when the between-donor standard deviation exceeded 5%. A statistical classification framework was built for diagnosing cytomegalovirus status from the catalog of TCR beta chain sequences. V and J gene assignment, in a later analysis, came from comparing TCR nucleotide sequences with IMGT/GENE-DB human TR gene sequences. In a later analysis, CDR3 sequences and most-parsimonious VDJ recombination scenarios were assigned using the TCRdist pipeline. In a later analysis, every TCR beta chain was defined by the combination of its CDR3 amino acid sequence and its V-gene family, and reads without a unique V-gene family were dropped. A later analysis removed 550 to 700 highly shared, low-generation-probability nucleotide sequences to deal with suspected cross-contamination and a sequencing artifact. In a later analysis, a clonal expansion index was calculated for each public chain from normalized within-repertoire ranks of inferred template counts. Generation probabilities in a later analysis came from a VDJ recombination model fitted to out-of-frame rearrangements, and those results were checked against IGoR. In a later analysis, TCR-TCR, TCR-HLA and TCR-CMV co-occurrence was scored with hypergeometric tests, and a repertoire-size bias correction was applied to TCR pairs. A later analysis estimated false discovery rates by permuting HLA or CMV assignments 20 times. In a later analysis, co-occurring TCRs were grouped using DBSCAN, and TCRdist sequence similarity was added for clustering within HLA-allele-positive subsets. For co-occurrence clustering, repertoires with fewer than 30,000 or more than 120,000 public chains were excluded, along with a handful of repertoires with anomalous nucleotide sharing. Not all clones reach the TCRdb copy of this immuneACCESS table, which keeps in-frame sequences only. Checked studies attribute under half of the gap to unresolved V genes and leave the rest unexplained. V, J and clone size are taken as reported in that table, and D and trimming were inferred from the DNA itself. The sample table records 100,000 or so clones; 76% of these occur just once. The leading ten clones occupy around 4% of the sample.

Concerning this clone itself: Its antigen is currently not known. The sample holds no much larger clone one base away, and base qualities are not on file.

The cohort comprised fewer than 700 healthy bone marrow donors. All cohort members were sampled while nominally healthy, although unrecorded immune exposures were likely present. The donor tested CMV seronegative and was one of the 352 seronegative cohort members. A peripheral blood sample was provided by each donor, and peripheral blood mononuclear cells were used for TCR beta sequencing. Genomic DNA extraction from the blood cell samples was performed with the Qiagen DNeasy Blood Extraction Kit. Germline trimming: 6 bases from V, 0 bases from J; junction bases outside gene matches: 5. The CDR3 spans 14 residues, from the cysteine through the phenylalanine. This entry keeps only the CDR3 DNA: 42 bases, framed from base 1. The germline V gene yields SNHLY for CDR1 and FYNNEI for CDR2.

Source material: PBMCs. This receptor chain uses TRBV2 and TRBJ2-7; 7 central bases correspond to TRBD2. The TCR was taken from a man aged 35 to 55 in good health and CMV-seronegative. The nucleotides read TGTGCCAGCAGCCCCGGGACTAACTCCTACGAGCAGTACTTC. Its protein reads: CASSPGTNSYEQYF.